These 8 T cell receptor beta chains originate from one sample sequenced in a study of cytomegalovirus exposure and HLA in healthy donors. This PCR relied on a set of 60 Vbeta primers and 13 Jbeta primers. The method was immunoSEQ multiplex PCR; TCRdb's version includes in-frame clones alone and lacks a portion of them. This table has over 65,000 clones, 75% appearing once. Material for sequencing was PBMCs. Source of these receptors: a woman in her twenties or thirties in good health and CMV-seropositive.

CDR3: CASSFGGPYNEQFF. As DNA, the CDR3 is TGTGCCAGCAGCTTCGGGGGGCCCTACAATGAGCAGTTCTTC. V is TRBV5-4 and J is TRBJ2-1; D may be TRBD2 (7 bases). Germline CDR1 reads SGHNT; CDR2 reads YYREEE (reference sequence). CDR3 length: 14 amino acids. With 2 bases removed from V and 2 bases from J, the gap between germline ends came to 8 bases.

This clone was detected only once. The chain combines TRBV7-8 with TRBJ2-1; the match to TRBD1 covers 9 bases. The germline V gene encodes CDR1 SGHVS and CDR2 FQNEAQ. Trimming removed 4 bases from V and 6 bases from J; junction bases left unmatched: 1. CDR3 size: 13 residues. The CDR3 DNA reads TGTGCCAGCAGCTCGGGACAGGGCAATGAGCAGTTCTTC. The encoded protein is CASSSGQGNEQFF.

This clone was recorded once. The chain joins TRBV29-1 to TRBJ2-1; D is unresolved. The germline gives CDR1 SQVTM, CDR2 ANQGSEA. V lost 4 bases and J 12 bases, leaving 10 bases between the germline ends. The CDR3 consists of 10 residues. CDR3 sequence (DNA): TGCAGCGTTGGGTCCTCCGGGCAGTTCTTC. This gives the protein CSVGSSGQFF.

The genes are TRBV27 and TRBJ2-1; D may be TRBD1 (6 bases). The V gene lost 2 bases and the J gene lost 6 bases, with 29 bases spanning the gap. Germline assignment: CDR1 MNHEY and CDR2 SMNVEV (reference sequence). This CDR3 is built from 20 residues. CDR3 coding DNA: TGTGCCAGCAGTTTAACAGCAGGCCCCTTGCTAAGGGGGAAGGGCAATGAGCAGTTCTTC. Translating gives CASSLTAGPLLRGKGNEQFF.

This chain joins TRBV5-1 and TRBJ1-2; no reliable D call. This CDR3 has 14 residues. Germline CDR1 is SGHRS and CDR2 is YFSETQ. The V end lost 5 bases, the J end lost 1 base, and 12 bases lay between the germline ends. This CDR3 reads CASRYDTYNYGYTF. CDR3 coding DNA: TGCGCCAGCAGATATGACACGTATAACTATGGCTACACCTTC.

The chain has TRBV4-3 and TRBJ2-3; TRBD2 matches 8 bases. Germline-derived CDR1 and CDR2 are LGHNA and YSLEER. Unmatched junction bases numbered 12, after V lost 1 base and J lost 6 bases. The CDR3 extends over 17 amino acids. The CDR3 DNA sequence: TGCGCCAGCAGCCAAGTAGAAACTAGCGGACGCGAGGATACGCAGTATTTT. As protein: CASSQVETSGREDTQYF.

The CDR3 is CASSFWAGAVPGETQYF. The CDR3 bases are TGCGCCAGCAGCTTTTGGGCGGGGGCTGTACCGGGAGAGACCCAGTACTTC. The chain uses TRBV5-1 and TRBJ2-5; D perhaps matches TRBD2 (7 bases). The CDR3 is 17 amino acids. The V end was cut by 2 bases, the J end by 4 bases, with 21 bases between. Per germline, CDR1 SGHRS and CDR2 YFSETQ.

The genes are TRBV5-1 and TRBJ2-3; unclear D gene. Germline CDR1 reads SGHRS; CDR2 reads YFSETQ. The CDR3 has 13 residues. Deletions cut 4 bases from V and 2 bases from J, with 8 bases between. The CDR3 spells CASSPPSTDTQYF. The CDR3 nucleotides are TGCGCCAGCAGCCCCCCCTCCACAGATACGCAGTATTTT.